This T cell receptor beta chain was identified in a study of Ad26.COV2.S vaccination and SARS-CoV-2 variants. Turning to the study itself: The trial was COV1001 and the donor's arm was Ad26.COV2.S. Once, or twice with 56 days between doses, Ad26.COV2.S was given intramuscularly. The study, taken as a whole, reports: After vaccination, reports described spike-specific CD8+ and CD4+ T cell responses as showing substantial breadth.

The assay was immunoSEQ multiplex PCR, and TCRdb's table has in-frame clones only and misses some. Of nearly 400,000 clones listed, approximately 90% were seen once; the top ten hold 1.5% to 2%. Germline V gene sequence: CDR1 SSHAT, CDR2 FNYEAQ (reference sequence). This CDR3 contains 14 residues. The V end lost 6 bases, the J end lost 0 bases, and 8 bases lay between the germline ends. Remarks on this clone: Its cognate antigen is unknown.

Sample treatment: around 19 received Ad26.COV2.S at low or high dose, single or two shots; five or six received placebo; per-sample allocation not given. The samples were gathered on day 63 after the first injection of vaccine or placebo. The donor's status was that of an adult aged 18-55 years in Boston. Here the sequenced sample was peripheral blood, taken in a trial of Ad26.COV2.S vaccine versus placebo. The receptor was isolated from a person between 18 and 65 years old who received the Ad26.COV2.S COVID-19 vaccine or a placebo. This chain uses TRBV7-7 with TRBJ2-2, with D maybe TRBD2 (5 bases). CDR3 in DNA: TGTGCCAGCAGGAGGGATTCGAACACCGGGGAGCTGTTTTTT. It is translated as CASRRDSNTGELFF.